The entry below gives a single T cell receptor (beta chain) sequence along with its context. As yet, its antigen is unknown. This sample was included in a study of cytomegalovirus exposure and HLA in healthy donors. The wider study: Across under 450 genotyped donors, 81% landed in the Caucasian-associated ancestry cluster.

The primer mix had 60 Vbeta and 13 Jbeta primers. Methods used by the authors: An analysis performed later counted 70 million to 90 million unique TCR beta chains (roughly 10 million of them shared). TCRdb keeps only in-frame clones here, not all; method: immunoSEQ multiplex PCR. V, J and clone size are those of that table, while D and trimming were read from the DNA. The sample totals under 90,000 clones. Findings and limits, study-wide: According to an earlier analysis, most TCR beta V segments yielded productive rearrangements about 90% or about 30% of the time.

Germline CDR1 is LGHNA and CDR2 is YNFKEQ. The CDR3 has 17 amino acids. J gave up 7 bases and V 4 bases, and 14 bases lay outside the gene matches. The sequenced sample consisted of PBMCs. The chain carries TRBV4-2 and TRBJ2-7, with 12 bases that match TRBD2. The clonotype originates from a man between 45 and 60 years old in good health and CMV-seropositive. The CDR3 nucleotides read TGTGCCAGCAGCCGAGATACGGCTAGCGGGAGGGTGGGGGAGCAGTACTTC. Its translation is CASSRDTASGRVGEQYF.